Following are 26 T cell receptor beta chains from one sample sequenced in a study of T cell repertoires in cytomegalovirus infection. TCRdb fed the reads into MiXCR, producing one record per CDR3 protein. The data show approximately 990,000 distinct CDR3 sequences, 31% seen once. No antigen has been identified for these receptors. The sequences come from cultured CD8+ T cells from PBMCs, collected from culture after CMV antigen stimulation. The receptors come from a human donor in good health (CMV status not recorded). Some clones in this sample may be carry-over from other donors' samples.

This clonotype has more than one count but fewer than ten. The V and J genes are TRBV19 and TRBJ1-1, with a weak D call TRBD1 (5 bases). V was pared by 2 bases and J by 0 bases, with 13 bases between. The CDR3 contains 16 residues. In germline, CDR1 is LNHDA, CDR2 SQIVND (reference sequence). CDR3 nucleotide sequence: TGTGCCAGTAGTATATGGACACCTAGTATGAACACTGAAGCTTTCTTT. Protein: CASSIWTPSMNTEAFF.

In its sample, this clonotype was seen many times. This rearrangement joins TRBV7-8 to TRBJ2-2; D is undetermined. The ends were cut back, 2 bases at V and 3 bases at J, with 4 bases in the middle. The CDR3 has 13 amino acids. Germline CDR1 SGHVS, CDR2 FQNEAQ. CDR3 bases: TGTGCCAGCAGCTTATTGGACACCGGGGAGCTGTTTTTT. As protein: CASSLLDTGELFF.

The V and J genes are TRBV5-6 and TRBJ1-2; TRBD1 matches 7 bases. The germline V gene encodes CDR1 SGHDT and CDR2 YYEEEE. V was clipped by 5 bases and J by 2 bases; unmatched bases: 6. This CDR3 is 14 amino acids long. In DNA, the CDR3 is TGTGCCAGCAGTCCTGCGGGACAGAACTATGGCTACACCTTC. It yields the protein CASSPAGQNYGYTF. Based on the CDR3 plus reference TRBV5-6 and TRBJ1-2, the full variable domain is DAGVTQSPTHLIKTRGQQVTLRCSPKSGHDTVSWYQQALGQGPQFIFQYYEEEERQRGNFPDRFSGHQFPNYSSELNVNALLLGDSALYLCASSPAGQNYGYTFGSGTRLTVV.

This clonotype was found many times. The gene calls are TRBV7-9 and TRBJ2-1; 9 nucleotides match TRBD2. CDR1 is SEHNR and CDR2 is FQNEAQ in the germline V gene (reference sequence). V lost 5 bases, J lost 8 bases, and 7 bases stayed unmatched. The CDR3 covers 14 residues. CDR3 in amino acids: CASSRPGLAHEQFF. The CDR3 region has the DNA TGTGCCAGCAGCCGTCCGGGACTAGCCCATGAGCAGTTCTTC.

V usage is TRBV28 and J usage is TRBJ1-2; D remains ambiguous. Trimming left V 6 bases short and J 2 bases short, with 10 bases between. CDR1 MDHEN and CDR2 SYDVKM come from the germline V gene. The CDR3 covers 13 residues. CDR3 sequence reads: CASRADGNYGYTF. The DNA of the CDR3 is TGTGCCAGCAGGGCGGACGGCAACTATGGCTACACCTTC.

J is TRBJ2-1 and V is TRBV27; D possibly corresponds to TRBD1 (5 bases). Looked up from germline, CDR1 is MNHEY and CDR2 is SMNVEV (reference sequence). This CDR3 spans 12 amino acids. Trimming took 8 bases from V and 3 from J, leaving 8 bases between them. CDR3 amino acids: CASQRGYNEQFF. The CDR3 DNA reads as TGTGCCAGCCAAAGGGGCTACAATGAGCAGTTCTTC.

The chain recombines TRBV20-1 with TRBJ2-5; 7 nucleotides line up with TRBD2. Germline CDR1 and CDR2: DFQATT and SNEGSKA (reference sequence). The ends lost 5 bases at V and 1 base at J; junction bases unmatched: 13. This CDR3 has 16 residues. DNA of the CDR3: TGCAGTGCTCTCAATGACCGGGACTACCTCCAAGAGACCCAGTACTTC. This gives the protein CSALNDRDYLQETQYF.

This chain joins TRBV12-5 and TRBJ2-1; D ambiguous. The germline gives CDR1 LGHNT, CDR2 FRNRAP. Trimming stripped 0 bases from V and 2 bases from J, with 20 bases between. The CDR3 spans 19 residues. This CDR3 is CASGLVLSSTRVPYNEQFF. CDR3 bases: TGTGCTAGTGGTTTGGTACTAAGTTCGACACGAGTTCCCTACAATGAGCAGTTCTTC. Supplemented by reference TRBV12-5 and TRBJ2-1, the full variable domain reads DARVTQTPRHKVTEMGQEVTMRCQPILGHNTVFWYRQTMMQGLELLAYFRNRAPLDDSGMPKDRFSAEMPDATLATLKIQPSEPRDSAVYFCASGLVLSSTRVPYNEQFFGPGTRLTVL.

This clonotype was observed a handful of times. The rearrangement joins TRBV10-3 to TRBJ2-2, with D hard to call. In germline, CDR1 is ENHRY, CDR2 SYGVKD. This CDR3 has 14 amino acids. Trimming shortened V by 5 bases and J by 0 bases, and 7 bases separated the two germline ends. Here the CDR3 DNA reads TGTGCCATCAGTCGCGGCTCGAACACCGGGGAGCTGTTTTTT. Its protein product is CAISRGSNTGELFF.

This chain joins TRBV2 and TRBJ2-7; TRBD1 aligns across 7 bases. Unmatched junction bases numbered 7, after V lost 10 bases and J lost 1 base. Germline V gives CDR1 SNHLY, CDR2 FYNNEI. The CDR3 is made up of 13 amino acids. As DNA, the CDR3 is TGTGCCATTCGACAGGGTCTATCCTACGAGCAGTACGTC. This encodes CAIRQGLSYEQYV.

This clonotype was seen more than once but under ten times. The chain uses TRBV7-6 and TRBJ2-7; 9 bases fit TRBD2. V lost 3 bases and J lost 2; bases outside the gene matches: 5. Germline assignment: CDR1 SGHVS and CDR2 FNYEAQ. This CDR3 contains 15 residues. The CDR3 loop reads CASSLTSGPTYEQYF. DNA of the CDR3: TGTGCCAGCAGCTTGACTAGCGGACCCACCTACGAGCAGTACTTC. Full variable domain (remainder filled in from reference TRBV7-6 and TRBJ2-7): GAGVSQSPRYKVTKRGQDVALRCDPISGHVSLYWYRQALGQGPEFLTYFNYEAQQDKSGLPNDRFSAERPEGSISTLTIQRTEQRDSAMYRCASSLTSGPTYEQYFGPGTRLTVT.

This clonotype has only one observation. The chain uses TRBV19 and TRBJ2-3, with D perhaps assigned TRBD1 or TRBD2 (5 bases each). The CDR3 is 17 amino acids. V dropped 1 base and J dropped 2 bases, with 16 bases sitting between them. CDR1 is LNHDA and CDR2 is SQIVND in the germline V gene (reference sequence). The CDR3 here is CASSIAFFEGPTDTQYF. Written as DNA, the CDR3 is TGTGCCAGTAGTATAGCTTTTTTTGAGGGACCCACAGATACGCAGTATTTT.

The chain joins TRBV5-6 to TRBJ1-5, with no clear D. The CDR3 runs 14 residues. Trimming pared 4 bases from V and 0 bases from J, leaving 8 bases between. The germline CDR1 and CDR2 sequences are SGHDT and YYEEEE. CDR3 in amino acids: CASSRKDSNQPQHF. In DNA, the CDR3 is TGTGCCAGCAGCAGAAAGGATAGCAATCAGCCCCAGCATTTT.

This clonotype was counted a few times. The chain recombines TRBV23-1 with TRBJ2-3; 8 nucleotides agree with TRBD2. TRBV23-1 is annotated as an ORF whose role is uncertain. With V trimmed by 7 bases and J by 2 bases, 8 bases remained unmatched. The CDR3 is 15 amino acids. This chain's CDR3 is CASIRRGGLTDTQYF. The CDR3 nucleotides read TGCGCCAGCATCAGACGGGGGGGCCTCACAGATACGCAGTATTTT.

This clonotype turned up a few times. CDR3 in DNA: TGTGCCAGCAGTGAAGTGGGGCAAAGGAATGAAAAACTGTTTTTT. Translated, it gives CASSEVGQRNEKLFF. J is TRBJ1-4 and V is TRBV6-1; D is perhaps TRBD1 (5 bases). The CDR3 has 15 amino acids. Germline V gene lookup returns CDR1 MNHNS and CDR2 SASEGT. Trimming shortened V by 1 base and J by 5 bases, and 11 bases separated the two germline ends.

This clonotype was recorded a few times. This chain connects TRBV27 to TRBJ1-1, with 9 bases fitting TRBD1. Germline CDR1 reads MNHEY; CDR2 reads SMNVEV (reference sequence). CDR3 length equals 17 residues. Germline trimming cut 4 bases from V and 6 bases from J; bases unmatched to any gene: 15. CDR3 protein: CASSSGQGMKTGPEAFF. CDR3 coding DNA: TGTGCCAGCAGTTCCGGACAGGGGATGAAGACCGGTCCTGAAGCTTTCTTT.

The rearrangement uses TRBV20-1 and TRBJ2-7; 7 nucleotides match TRBD1. The CDR3 covers 13 residues. The trim removed 6 bases at V and 2 bases at J, leaving 7 bases unmatched. Germline CDR1 reads DFQATT; CDR2 reads SNEGSKA (reference sequence). The CDR3 sequence is CSASRDSPYEQYF. The CDR3 nucleotides read TGCAGTGCCAGCCGGGACAGTCCCTACGAGCAGTACTTC.

The chain links TRBV24-1 to TRBJ1-1; TRBD1 might be the D (6 bases). V lost 9 bases, J lost 1 base, and 11 bases lay in between. The CDR3 has 13 residues. The germline CDR1 and CDR2 sequences are KGHDR and SFDVKD. The chain's CDR3 is CATAGHTNTEAFF. The CDR3 bases are TGTGCCACCGCGGGACACACGAACACTGAAGCTTTCTTT.

The chain recombines TRBV2 with TRBJ2-7; 9 positions agree with TRBD1. CDR1 and CDR2 from the germline V gene are SNHLY and FYNNEI. V lost 0 bases to trimming and J lost 2 bases; unmatched junction nucleotides: 8. The CDR3 runs 17 residues. CDR3 nucleotide sequence: TGTGCCAGCAGTGAAGCCTCTTGGGACAGGGCCCCCTACGAGCAGTACTTC. Translation: CASSEASWDRAPYEQYF.

V and J are TRBV12-3 or TRBV12-4 and TRBJ1-2, with 8 bases that match TRBD1. CDR3 length equals 13 residues. V shed 6 bases and J 7 bases; nucleotides not matched to a gene: 7. Written as DNA, the CDR3 is TGTGCCAGCAGCTACGGGACAGGCGCTGGCTACACCTTC. Residues: CASSYGTGAGYTF.

The chain links TRBV7-9 to TRBJ2-5; 7 bases are a match to TRBD2. CDR1 and CDR2 from the germline V gene are SEHNR and FQNEAQ (reference sequence). There are 15 residues in the CDR3. With V trimmed by 5 bases and J by 5 bases, 11 bases remained unmatched. CDR3 in DNA: TGTGCCAGCAGCCCCGAGGGAGCGGGGTGGGAGACCCAGTACTTC. This encodes CASSPEGAGWETQYF.

This clonotype came up many times. The chain uses TRBV7-6 and TRBJ2-1; 11 positions agree with TRBD1. V lost 5 bases to trimming and J lost 5 bases; unmatched junction nucleotides: 5. Per the germline V gene, CDR1 is SGHVS and CDR2 is FNYEAQ. This CDR3 spans 15 amino acids. CDR3 region: CASSLGQGGHNEQFF. The CDR3 DNA reads as TGTGCCAGCAGCCTGGGACAGGGGGGGCACAATGAGCAGTTCTTC.

The rearrangement joins TRBV7-8 to TRBJ1-1; unclear D gene. This CDR3 has 15 residues. Germline CDR1 SGHVS, CDR2 FQNEAQ. The V gene lost 0 bases and the J gene lost 4 bases, with 12 bases spanning the gap. The CDR3: CASSLAPSRSTEAFF. In DNA, the CDR3 is TGTGCCAGCAGCTTAGCGCCTTCAAGGAGCACTGAAGCTTTCTTT.

The rearrangement links TRBV7-9 to TRBJ2-1; unclear D gene. CDR1 is SEHNR and CDR2 is FQNEAQ in the germline V gene (reference sequence). This CDR3 has 12 amino acids. Deletions cut 1 base from V and 7 bases from J, with 5 bases between. In DNA form, the CDR3 reads TGTGCCAGCAGCTTAGACGCAAATGAGCAGTTCTTC. Translating gives CASSLDANEQFF.

Remarks on this clonotype: Germline is not matched at one junction end, which may reflect a read error. The chain joins TRBV7-6 to TRBJ2-2; D is uncertain. Germline values: CDR1 SGHVS, CDR2 FNYEAQ. CDR3 size: 12 residues. The DNA for the CDR3 is TGTGCTAGCAGCTGGGACACCGGGGAGCTGTTTTTT. Residues: CASSWDTGELFF.

This clonotype appeared many times. The rearrangement links TRBV12-5 to TRBJ2-2; 8 positions match TRBD1. CDR3 size: 17 residues. The germline CDR1 and CDR2 sequences are LGHNT and FRNRAP. The J segment lost 0 bases and the V segment lost 2 bases, leaving 5 bases of the junction unmatched. The CDR3 protein is CASGLWQGAPNTGELFF. The CDR3 coding sequence is TGTGCTAGTGGTTTGTGGCAGGGGGCACCGAACACCGGGGAGCTGTTTTTT.